The next 10 T cell receptor beta chains were all read from a single sample in a study. TCRdb itself ran the 5' RACE reads through MiXCR, one entry per CDR3 protein. The sample carries about 40,000 distinct CDR3 sequences, approximately 17% recorded once. Sequencing input: naive CD4+ T cells sorted from a lymph node. Stated subset: naive CD4+ T cells, CD4+CD45RA+CD25-. These receptors were collected from a female donor with breast cancer.

To note about this clonotype: With a much larger clone just one base away, this may be a read error. The J gene is TRBJ1-1, the V gene TRBV6-5; no reliable D call. Germline V gene lookup returns CDR1 MNHEY and CDR2 SVGAGI. The CDR3 is 14 amino acids. Trimming left V 4 bases short and J 1 base short, with 10 bases between. The DNA for the CDR3 is TGTGCCAGCAGTTCAACAAGCAGGAACACTGAAGCTTTCTTT. Amino acid sequence: CASSSTSRNTEAFF.

This clonotype was detected ten times or more. The rearrangement uses TRBV4-3 and TRBJ1-3; D remains unclear. Germline V gene data show CDR1 as LGHNA and CDR2 as YSLEER. The V end lost 0 bases, the J end lost 2 bases, and 8 bases lay between the germline ends. The length of the CDR3 is 15 residues. This chain's CDR3 is CASSQEGRPGNTIYF. In nucleotides, the CDR3 is TGCGCCAGCAGCCAAGAGGGCAGACCTGGAAACACCATATATTTT.

About this clonotype itself: Just one base apart from a much larger clone, this may be a read error. CDR3 sequence (DNA): TGTGCCAACACTACACCCGGGACAGGGAACAATGAGCAGTTCTTC. This sequence encodes CANTTPGTGNNEQFF. V gene TRBV6-5 combines with J gene TRBJ2-1, with 9 positions matching TRBD1. The CDR3 contains 15 residues. The V gene end was trimmed by 10 bases and the J gene end by 5 bases; junction bases not matched to a gene: 12. Germline assignment: CDR1 MNHEY and CDR2 SVGAGI.

The chain joins TRBV4-2 to TRBJ1-1; D unresolved. Germline loops: CDR1 LGHNA, CDR2 YNFKEQ. The V end lost 0 bases, the J end lost 0 bases, and 5 bases lay between the germline ends. The CDR3 runs to 14 residues. This CDR3 is CASSQDLLNTEAFF. As DNA, the CDR3 is TGTGCCAGCAGCCAAGATCTCCTGAACACTGAAGCTTTCTTT.

This clonotype was seen more than once but under ten times. The chain carries TRBV29-1 and TRBJ1-2; TRBD1 is a possible D gene (6 bases). V was shortened by 0 bases and J by 8 bases, with 19 bases between the two germline ends. The CDR3 contains 15 residues. Looked up from germline, CDR1 is SQVTM and CDR2 is ANQGSEA. Written as DNA, the CDR3 is TGCAGCGTTGAAGATCTCACAGGGCGGTCGAGCGGCTACACCTTC. Its protein is CSVEDLTGRSSGYTF.

The rearrangement uses TRBV5-1 and TRBJ1-1; 7 bases match TRBD1. The CDR3 has 15 residues. Trimming at V came to 4 bases and at J to 4 bases, leaving 10 bases not matched to a gene. Germline CDR1 and CDR2: SGHRS and YFSETQ. The DNA for the CDR3 is TGCGCCAGCAGCCCGGCGGGACAGCGAAGCACTGAAGCTTTCTTT. This encodes CASSPAGQRSTEAFF. Drawing the rest from reference TRBV5-1 and TRBJ1-1, the complete variable domain is KAGVTQTPRYLIKTRGQQVTLSCSPISGHRSVSWYQQTPGQGLQFLFEYFSETQRNKGNFPGRFSGRQFSNSRSEMNVSTLELGDSALYLCASSPAGQRSTEAFFGQGTRLTVV.

There are many counts of this clonotype. A junction end diverges from the germline sequence, so it may reflect a read error. The chain has TRBV7-2 and TRBJ1-1, with 8 bases matching TRBD1. The germline gives CDR1 SGHTA, CDR2 FQGNSA. This CDR3 has 11 amino acids. DNA of the CDR3: TGTGCCAGCAGCCCCCGGGACAGGTTACTCTTT. As protein: CASSPRDRLLF.

In regard to this clonotype: A read error may explain this, as a much larger clone is one base away. This sequence joins TRBV28 and TRBJ1-4, with 7 nucleotides matching TRBD1. In germline, CDR1 is MDHEN, CDR2 SYDVKM. The length of the CDR3 is 15 residues. In DNA form, the CDR3 reads TGTGCCAGCAGTTTTACAGGGGCGGGCCGTGAAAAACTGTCTTTT. Encoded protein: CASSFTGAGREKLSF.

This clonotype was picked up a small number of times. Relative to the germline gene, one junction end is altered; a read error may explain this. The rearrangement links TRBV7-2 to TRBJ2-3; 8 bases fit TRBD1. Germline V gene lookup returns CDR1 SGHTA and CDR2 FQGNSA. The CDR3 totals 14 residues. CDR3 protein: CASSSSLGTGTQYF. In DNA form, the CDR3 reads TGTGCCAGCAGCTCCTCGCTGGGGACAGGTACGCAGTATTTT.

A note on this clonotype: At one of its ends the junction is not consistent with the germline gene, which may arise from a read error. This sequence joins TRBV7-6 and TRBJ1-5; unclear D gene. Germline CDR1 and CDR2: SGHVS and FNYEAQ. This CDR3 has 13 residues. CDR3 residues: CASGLTNHQPQHF. The CDR3, as DNA: TGTGCCAGCGGCTTAACGAACCATCAGCCCCAGCATTTT.